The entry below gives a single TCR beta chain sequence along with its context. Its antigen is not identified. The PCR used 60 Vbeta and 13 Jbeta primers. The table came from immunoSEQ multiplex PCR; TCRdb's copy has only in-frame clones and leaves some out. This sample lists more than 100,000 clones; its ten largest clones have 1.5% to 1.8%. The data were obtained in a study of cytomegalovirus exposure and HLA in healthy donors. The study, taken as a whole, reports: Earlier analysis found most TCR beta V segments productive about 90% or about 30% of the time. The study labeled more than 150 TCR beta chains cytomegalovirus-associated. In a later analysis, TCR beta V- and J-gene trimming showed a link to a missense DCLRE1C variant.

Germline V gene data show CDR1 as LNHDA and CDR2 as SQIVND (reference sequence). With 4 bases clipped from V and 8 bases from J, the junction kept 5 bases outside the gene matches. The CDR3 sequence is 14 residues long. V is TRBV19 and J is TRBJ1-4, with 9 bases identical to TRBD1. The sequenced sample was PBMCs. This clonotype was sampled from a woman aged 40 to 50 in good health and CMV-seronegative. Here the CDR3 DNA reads TGTGCCAGTAGTACGACAGGGGGGGGCGAAAAACTGTTTTTT. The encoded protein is CASSTTGGGEKLFF.